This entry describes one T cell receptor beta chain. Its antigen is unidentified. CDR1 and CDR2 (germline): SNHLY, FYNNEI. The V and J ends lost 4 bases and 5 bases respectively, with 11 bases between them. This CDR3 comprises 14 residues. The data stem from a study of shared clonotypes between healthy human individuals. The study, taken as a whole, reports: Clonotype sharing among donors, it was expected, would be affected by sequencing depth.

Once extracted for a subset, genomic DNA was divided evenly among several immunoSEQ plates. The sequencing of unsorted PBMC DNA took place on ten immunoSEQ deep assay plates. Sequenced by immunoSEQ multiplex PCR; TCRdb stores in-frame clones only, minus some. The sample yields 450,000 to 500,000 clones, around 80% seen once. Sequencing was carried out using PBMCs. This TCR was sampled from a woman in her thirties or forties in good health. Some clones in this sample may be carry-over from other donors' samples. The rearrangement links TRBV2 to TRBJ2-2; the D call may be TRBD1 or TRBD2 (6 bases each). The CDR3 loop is CASSVRGGTGELFF. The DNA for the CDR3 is TGTGCCAGCAGTGTAAGAGGGGGGACCGGGGAGCTGTTTTTT.